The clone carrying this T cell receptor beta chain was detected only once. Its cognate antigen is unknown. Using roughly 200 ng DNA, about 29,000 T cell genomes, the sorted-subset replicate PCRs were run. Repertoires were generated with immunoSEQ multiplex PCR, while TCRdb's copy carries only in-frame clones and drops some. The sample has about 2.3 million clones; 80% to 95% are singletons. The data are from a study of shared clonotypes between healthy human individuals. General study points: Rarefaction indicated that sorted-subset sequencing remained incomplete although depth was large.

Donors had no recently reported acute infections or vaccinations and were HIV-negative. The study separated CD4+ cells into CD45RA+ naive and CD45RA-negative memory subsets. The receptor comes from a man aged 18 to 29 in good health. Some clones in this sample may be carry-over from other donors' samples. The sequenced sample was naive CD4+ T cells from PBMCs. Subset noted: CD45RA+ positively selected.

Here the CDR3 DNA reads TGCGCCAGCAGAACAGGGAACCACGAGCAGTACTTC. Its protein product is CASRTGNHEQYF. The rearrangement links TRBV10-2 to TRBJ2-7; D possibly corresponds to TRBD1 (6 bases). Germline V lookup: CDR1 WSHSY, CDR2 SAAADI. The V gene lost 6 bases and the J gene lost 5 bases, with 11 bases spanning the gap. CDR3 length equals 12 residues.